The subject of this entry is one T cell receptor (beta chain). Its antigen is not identified. V was trimmed by 0 bases and J by 4 bases, leaving 19 bases between them. Germline CDR1 is LNHNV and CDR2 is YYDKDF (reference sequence). The CDR3 totals 17 residues. Profiled with immunoSEQ multiplex PCR; TCRdb holds only in-frame clones, not every one. The table includes about 60,000 clones, approximately 90% detected once. Autoimmune disease history or systemic immunosuppression led to patient exclusion. These data originate in a study of OX40 agonist ivuxolimab in advanced cancers. Study in general: Patients were infused with ivuxolimab every 2 weeks at 0.01 to 10 mg/kg.

Study-level findings and limits: Averaged across samples, CD8+ T cells carried more expanded clones than CD4+ did. The study found among the lowest clonal expansion in partial responders at 0.1-3.0 mg/kg.

The sample consisted of CD4+ or CD8+ T cells sorted from blood, taken in a trial of the OX40 agonist ivuxolimab. The clonotype comes from an adult with an advanced solid tumor such as melanoma, head and neck, liver or kidney cancer. The rearrangement links TRBV15 to TRBJ2-7; possible D gene TRBD1, 5 bases. In DNA, the CDR3 is TGTGCCACCAGCAGAGATCAGGGCAGGGCTAGGTCATACGAGCAGTACTTC. This codes for CATSRDQGRARSYEQYF.